What follows are 23 T cell receptor beta chains derived from one specimen sequenced in a study of T-cell memory formation after mild COVID-19. TCRdb passed the 5' RACE reads through MiXCR, listing each CDR3 protein once. Counted here are roughly 560,000 distinct CDR3 sequences, 20% occurring once; the ten biggest clones make up approximately 13%. The sample was PBMCs or a T cell subset sorted from them (not recorded which). The receptors were gathered from an adult woman who had mild COVID-19 (a few samples of this study predate the infection). Cell type and time point are not known.

The V call is TRBV6-1, the J call TRBJ1-2; D ambiguous. This CDR3 has 17 residues. V was clipped by 0 bases and J by 4 bases, with 18 bases between them. CDR1 is MNHNS and CDR2 is SASEGT in the germline V gene. The CDR3 DNA sequence: TGTGCCAGCAGTGAAGCGCTGGGCAGCCCAGACCCCTATGGCTACACCTTC. Translation: CASSEALGSPDPYGYTF.

A few counts support this clonotype. The chain couples TRBV9 to TRBJ2-3; no definite D call. CDR3 length: 16 residues. V lost 0 bases and J 1 base, leaving 12 bases between the germline ends. Germline V lookup: CDR1 SGDLS, CDR2 YYNGEE. CDR3 region: CASSVAFGIGTDTQYF. CDR3 DNA sequence: TGTGCCAGCAGCGTAGCTTTCGGCATAGGCACAGATACGCAGTATTTT.

This chain joins TRBV29-1 and TRBJ2-5; 7 nucleotides agree with TRBD2. With 5 bases clipped from V and 2 bases from J, the junction kept 11 bases outside the gene matches. The CDR3 loop spans 15 amino acids. CDR1 SQVTM and CDR2 ANQGSEA come from the germline V gene. The CDR3 region has the DNA TGCAGCGTTCCCAGAGCGGGGAAGGGGCAAGAGACCCAGTACTTC. As protein: CSVPRAGKGQETQYF.

In this sample, this clonotype turned up a few times. The V gene is TRBV12-5, the J gene TRBJ2-1; D uncertain. This CDR3 comprises 13 residues. The V gene lost 2 bases and the J gene lost 13 bases, with 15 bases spanning the gap. CDR1 and CDR2 (germline): LGHNT, FRNRAP. The CDR3, as DNA: TGTGCTAGTGGTTTGACTGGTGACACCCCACAGTTCTTC. This translates into CASGLTGDTPQFF.

This sequence joins TRBV4-1 and TRBJ2-2; 10 positions match TRBD2. V trimming: 4 bases; J trimming: 6 bases; junction bases outside the gene matches: 8. Germline values: CDR1 MGHRA, CDR2 YSYEKL. The CDR3 runs 16 residues. The CDR3 protein is CASSPLAGGLAGELFF. DNA of the CDR3: TGCGCCAGCAGCCCTTTAGCGGGGGGACTTGCCGGGGAGCTGTTTTTT.

The genes are TRBV5-1 and TRBJ1-2; D is unclear. The germline CDR1 and CDR2 sequences are SGHRS and YFSETQ. The germline V and J ends were trimmed by 4 bases and 6 bases, with 16 bases remaining between them. The CDR3 extends over 14 amino acids. The CDR3 DNA reads TGCGCCAGCAGCCCCGATGGACGTTTGGATGGCTACACCTTC. It codes for CASSPDGRLDGYTF.

The chain uses TRBV20-1 and TRBJ2-1; D unresolved. CDR1 and CDR2 from the germline V gene are DFQATT and SNEGSKA (reference sequence). This CDR3 region has 11 residues. The CDR3 DNA reads as TGCAGAGTGCGTTCCTACAATGAGCAGTTCTTC. Its protein product is CRVRSYNEQFF.

The chain carries TRBV20-1 and TRBJ2-7; the D is unclear. The V end was cut by 0 bases, the J end by 2 bases, with 20 bases between. There are 17 residues in the CDR3. The V gene's germline CDR1 is DFQATT and CDR2 SNEGSKA (reference sequence). The DNA for the CDR3 is TGCAGTGCTAGAGATCACCTGAATATCCGGAGACCCTACGAGCAGTACTTC. It codes for CSARDHLNIRRPYEQYF.

The chain couples TRBV29-1 to TRBJ1-1; 9 bases agree with TRBD1. V shed 6 bases, J shed 4 bases, and the junction held 12 bases outside the gene matches. CDR3 length: 15 residues. CDR1 and CDR2 (germline): SQVTM, ANQGSEA. The CDR3 DNA sequence: TGCAGCGTCCACAGGGGGCGGGATGTTGGCACTGAAGCTTTCTTT. Protein sequence: CSVHRGRDVGTEAFF.

This clonotype was counted a few times. V usage is TRBV21-1 and J usage is TRBJ2-7. TRBV21-1 is a known pseudogene. The CDR3 has 11 amino acids. The CDR3 nucleotides are TGTGCCAGCAGCAAAACCTACGAGCAGTACTTC. Encoded protein: CASSKTYEQYF.

This clonotype occurred many times. V is TRBV4-2 and J is TRBJ2-7; D gene uncertain. The V end lost 3 bases, the J end lost 4 bases, and 1 base lay between the germline ends. CDR1 is LGHNA, CDR2 YNFKEQ, per germline. This CDR3 has 10 residues. The CDR3 is CASSQYEQYF. In DNA form, the CDR3 reads TGTGCCAGCAGCCAGTACGAGCAGTACTTC.

The CDR3 coding sequence is TGCGCCAGCAGCGTTACCAGGGGGCACACTGAAGCTTTCTTT. Amino acids: CASSVTRGHTEAFF. The V call is TRBV5-1, the J call TRBJ1-1; TRBD1 matches at 8 bases. Per germline, CDR1 SGHRS and CDR2 YFSETQ. V lost 4 bases and J lost 3; bases outside the gene matches: 5. There are 14 residues in the CDR3.

The gene calls are TRBV7-2 and TRBJ2-4; TRBD2 matches at 7 bases. From germline, CDR1 is SGHTA and CDR2 FQGNSA. V shed 1 base and J 6 bases; nucleotides not matched to a gene: 9. CDR3 length: 16 residues. The CDR3 reads CASSLGGGSGINIQYF. The CDR3, as DNA: TGTGCCAGCAGCTTAGGAGGAGGAAGCGGGATAAACATTCAGTACTTC.

The chain employs TRBV6-6 and TRBJ1-2, with D hard to call. Germline V gene sequence: CDR1 MNHNY, CDR2 SVGAGI (reference sequence). The V end was cut by 7 bases, the J end by 4 bases, with 22 bases between. This CDR3 has 16 amino acids. Written as DNA, the CDR3 is TGTGCCAGCACCCTTATAAACTTGGGGTGGCTCTATGGCTACACCTTC. This sequence encodes CASTLINLGWLYGYTF.

This chain uses TRBV9 with TRBJ1-6; no firm D call. CDR3 size: 14 residues. V dropped 2 bases and J dropped 9 bases, with 12 bases sitting between them. The germline V gene encodes CDR1 SGDLS and CDR2 YYNGEE. CDR3 DNA sequence: TGTGCCAGCAGCGTTTCCGGGGATTCTTCACCCCTCCACTTT. This codes for CASSVSGDSSPLHF.

This clonotype has more than one count but fewer than ten. V gene TRBV24-1 combines with J gene TRBJ2-3; tentatively, D is TRBD1 (6 bases). The germline V gene has CDR1 KGHDR and CDR2 SFDVKD. Trimming pared 2 bases from V and 2 bases from J, leaving 34 bases between. The CDR3 length is 23 residues. CDR3 region: CATSDSTLSRRGLVPRFTDTQYF. In DNA form, the CDR3 reads TGTGCCACCAGTGATTCTACGCTTAGTAGAAGGGGGTTGGTCCCACGGTTCACAGATACGCAGTATTTT.

This clonotype was detected only a few times. The chain recombines TRBV4-3 with TRBJ2-7; D not resolved. Germline values: CDR1 LGHNA, CDR2 YSLEER. V lost 0 bases to trimming and J lost 8 bases, with 11 bases between them. The CDR3 totals 13 residues. The DNA for the CDR3 is TGCGCCAGCAGCCAAGAACCCAGGCTTAAGCAGTACTTC. It yields the protein CASSQEPRLKQYF.

This clonotype was seen a handful of times. This sequence joins TRBV12-3 or TRBV12-4 and TRBJ1-6; possible D gene TRBD1, 5 bases. This CDR3 comprises 14 residues. V shed 4 bases and J shed 13 bases, with 17 bases lying between them. The DNA of the CDR3 is TGTGCCAGCAGTTCTCCGTGGCAGGGAGATCCCCTCCACTTT. It specifies CASSSPWQGDPLHF.

This clonotype was counted a few times. V gene TRBV7-2 combines with J gene TRBJ2-5, with 10 bases lining up with TRBD1. CDR1 is SGHTA and CDR2 is FQGNSA in the germline V gene. J lost 5 bases, V lost 5 bases, and 11 bases had no gene match. The CDR3 totals 16 residues. CDR3 coding DNA: TGTGCCAGCAGCACGCGGACAGGGGGACTCCGTGAGACCCAGTACTTC. This gives the protein CASSTRTGGLRETQYF.

This clonotype was seen only a few times. The rearrangement links TRBV7-9 to TRBJ2-7; 7 nucleotides agree with TRBD1. The CDR3 contains 16 residues. The V gene's germline CDR1 is SEHNR and CDR2 FQNEAQ (reference sequence). The V and J ends lost 0 bases and 3 bases, in that order; junction bases with no gene match: 8. The CDR3 region is CASSLAGAGGVYEQYF. The CDR3, as DNA: TGTGCCAGCAGCTTAGCGGGGGCAGGGGGAGTCTACGAGCAGTACTTC.

This clonotype was counted a few times. The rearrangement uses TRBV3-1 and TRBJ1-1, with D possibly being TRBD1 (5 bases). Germline V lookup: CDR1 LGHDT, CDR2 YNNKEL (reference sequence). The CDR3 has 14 residues. V lost 5 bases, J lost 4 bases, and 14 bases lay in between. CDR3 in amino acids: CASSAGGVGTEAFF. The CDR3 DNA is TGTGCCAGCAGCGCCGGGGGAGTCGGCACTGAAGCTTTCTTT.

This chain joins TRBV27 and TRBJ2-1, with TRBD2 matching over 9 bases. Germline CDR1 is MNHEY and CDR2 is SMNVEV (reference sequence). There are 16 residues in the CDR3. V trimming: 3 bases; J trimming: 4 bases; junction bases outside the gene matches: 7. CDR3 sequence (DNA): TGTGCCAGCAGTTTCATCGCTAGCGGGGTATACAATGAGCAGTTCTTC. Translation: CASSFIASGVYNEQFF.

The sample holds a few counts of this clonotype. This chain uses TRBV6-6 with TRBJ1-1; 7 positions agree with TRBD1. Germline V gene data show CDR1 as MNHNY and CDR2 as SVGAGI (reference sequence). J gave up 6 bases and V 5 bases, and 3 bases lay outside the gene matches. The CDR3 has 12 residues. In nucleotides, the CDR3 is TGTGCCAGCAGTAGACAGGGCTCTGAAGCTTTCTTT. Protein product: CASSRQGSEAFF.